This TCR beta chain is from a study of blood T cell repertoires in COVID-19. Turning to the study itself: The samples span acute and convalescent COVID-19 from the United States, Italy and Spain. T cells, B-cell-depleted T cells, or PBMCs provided the cDNA or gDNA that served as material.

Germline values: CDR1 LGHNA, CDR2 YSLEER. The CDR3 has 14 residues. V was cut by 5 bases and J by 2 bases, with 9 bases left in between. Assay: immunoSEQ multiplex PCR; the TCRdb copy retains only in-frame clones and omits some. Of over 40,000 clones in the sample, around 83% are singletons; the top ten hold about 4.2%. The chain couples TRBV4-3 to TRBJ2-2; unclear D gene. The sequenced sample was peripheral blood. The sequence was obtained from an elderly man with active COVID-19. DNA of the CDR3: TGCGCCAGCAGCGTGAGATTCAACACCGGGGAGCTGTTTTTT. It is translated as CASSVRFNTGELFF.